This T cell receptor beta chain was sequenced during a study of beta chain features in type 1 diabetes. Study-level points and caveats: High-TCR-expressing cells could be over-represented by cDNA sequencing. All four CD4+ subsets of Type 1 diabetes patients contained TCRB CDR3s that were moderately but significantly shorter.

This clone was counted only a few times. Its specificity is not known. Expressed TCRB transcripts were sequenced because the isolated RNA had all been reverse transcribed beforehand. Repertoires were generated with immunoSEQ multiplex PCR, while TCRdb's copy carries only in-frame clones and drops some. Found here are hundreds of thousands of clones, about 14% of them singletons; the top ten hold approximately 0.042%. The source material was naive CD4+ T cells from blood. This sequence originates from a man aged 18-30 years with type 1 diabetes.

CDR3 nucleotide sequence: TGCGCCAGCAGCTTGGTCATTCAGGCAGGGGTAGACTATGGCTACACCTTC. It codes for CASSLVIQAGVDYGYTF. V and J are TRBV5-1 and TRBJ1-2; the D gene is possibly TRBD1 (6 bases). The CDR3 spans 17 residues. Germline V CDR1 and CDR2: SGHRS, YFSETQ. V shed 0 bases and J shed 3 bases, with 18 bases lying between them.